Listed below are T cell receptor beta chains from one sample, sequenced in a study of blood T cell dynamics during melanoma immunotherapy. Assay: immunoSEQ multiplex PCR; the TCRdb copy retains only in-frame clones and omits some. Of 13,000 or so clones in the sample, 85% to 90% were seen once. Here the sequenced sample was blood, taken from a patient treated with checkpoint blockade. Receptors were obtained from a human donor with melanoma. Both conserved end residues are trimmed from each CDR3. The order of the fields is V gene, D gene, J gene, CDR3 protein. A D gene is named only where the DNA matches it firmly.

>TRBV5-1|TRBD2|TRBJ2-1
ASSSSGSYNEQF
>TRBV2|.|TRBJ2-6
ASSGGTYRYNRANVLT
>TRBV5-1|.|TRBJ2-7
ASSLDGGFEEQY
>TRBV18|TRBD1|TRBJ2-7
ASSLGQANSYEQY
>TRBV30|.|TRBJ2-7
AWSAGLPGEQY
>TRBV20-1|.|TRBJ1-1
SAPLRAEAF
>TRBV5-1|.|TRBJ2-2
ASSLAVTGELF
>TRBV10-1|.|TRBJ1-6
ASSESRNSPLH
>TRBV9|.|TRBJ1-2
ASSRGGVDYGYT
>TRBV28|.|TRBJ1-5
ASSPMPGGVGNQPQH
>TRBV5-1|TRBD2|TRBJ2-2
ASSTTLAGDTGELF
>TRBV7-9|TRBD2|TRBJ2-1
ASSGRTSGTYNEQF
>TRBV9|TRBD2|TRBJ2-1
ASSSREGSGNNEQF
>TRBV2|TRBD1|TRBJ1-2
ASTLDRGRAGYT
>TRBV15|.|TRBJ2-7
ATSREKPGGPYEQY
>TRBV5-1|.|TRBJ2-7
ASSPQEGQWEEQY
>TRBV9|.|TRBJ2-6
ASSVGQRYSGANVLT
>TRBV10-2|TRBD2|TRBJ2-3
ASSAGTRRVGRDTQY
>TRBV6-5|.|TRBJ1-2
ASRGLTNYGYT
>TRBV5-1|.|TRBJ2-1
ASSSIGAGNNEQF
>TRBV6-5|.|TRBJ2-5
ASSPRLGGETQY
>TRBV9|.|TRBJ1-3
ASSVAGIGGNTIY
>TRBV5-1|TRBD1|TRBJ2-1
ASSLVGQGLYNEQF
>TRBV30|.|TRBJ2-1
AWSVHGGGEQF
>TRBV27|.|TRBJ2-7
ASSLWGIDEQY
>TRBV7-8|TRBD1|TRBJ2-6
AVPGQVFSGANVLT
>TRBV19|TRBD1|TRBJ1-1
ASSPPGTGQLSTEAF
>TRBV5-6|.|TRBJ2-7
ASSFGLGVSEQY
>TRBV6-6|TRBD2|TRBJ2-7
ASAQRAGGFEQY
>TRBV19|.|TRBJ2-5
ASSEQLAYQETQY
>TRBV4-1|TRBD2|TRBJ2-1
ASSRASGGAENEQF
>TRBV25-1|.|TRBJ1-1
ASRGWTVNTEAF
>TRBV7-3|TRBD1|TRBJ1-1
ASSGQGSTEAF
>TRBV5-1|TRBD1|TRBJ1-6
ASSGDRGGGNSPLH
>TRBV5-6|.|TRBJ2-5
ASSLAGNQETQY
>TRBV15|TRBD1|TRBJ1-6
ATSRSGQGYSPLH
>TRBV27|.|TRBJ2-7
ASRGWFSGESGFEQY
>TRBV19|.|TRBJ2-7
ATRQRVPESSYEQY
>TRBV4-2|.|TRBJ1-2
ASSSGQKWDGYT
>TRBV27|.|TRBJ2-5
ASKGNQETQY
>TRBV6-1|TRBD2|TRBJ2-3
ASTRAGLTDTQY
>TRBV6-1|.|TRBJ2-7
ASSGLAAFSSYEQY
>TRBV27|.|TRBJ1-3
ASSLTPARDGSGNTIY
>TRBV23-1|.|TRBJ1-1
ASSQSPSFRMAF
>TRBV5-1|.|TRBJ2-6
ASRDWPPVQGSGANVLT
>TRBV7-9|.|TRBJ2-1
ASSPPGGVGANEQF
>TRBV9|TRBD2|TRBJ2-7
ASSSPLAGGSYEQY
>TRBV6-1|.|TRBJ2-7
ASSIGGSYEQY
>TRBV7-9|TRBD1|TRBJ1-6
ASSPGQANSPLH